This record concerns one T cell receptor beta chain sequence. The data stem from a study of blood T cell repertoires in COVID-19. Study background: Acute and convalescent COVID-19 samples came from the United States, Italy and Spain.

Here immunoSEQ multiplex PCR was the method, and the copy in TCRdb shows in-frame clones only, minus some. The table has around 270,000 clones, 80% to 90% seen once. The V gene's germline CDR1 is SGHRS and CDR2 YFSETQ. Unmatched junction bases numbered 5, after V lost 4 bases and J lost 2 bases. The CDR3 is made up of 15 amino acids. Sequencing was done on a sample of peripheral blood. The V call is TRBV5-1, the J call TRBJ2-3, with 9 bases that match TRBD1. The TCR sequence derives from a man in his forties or fifties with acute or convalescent COVID-19. CDR3 bases: TGCGCCAGCAGCACCGGACAGGGGCACACAGATACGCAGTATTTT. Translating gives CASSTGQGHTDTQYF.